These 14 T cell receptor beta chains were all obtained from the same sample, sequenced in a study of cytomegalovirus exposure and HLA in healthy donors. Primers included in the PCR were 60 Vbeta and 13 Jbeta primers. Sequenced by immunoSEQ multiplex PCR; TCRdb stores in-frame clones only, minus some. In the table there are 200,000 or so clones, 70% to 90% of which are singletons. The sequencing input was PBMCs. The source is a woman aged 18-30 years in good health and CMV-seropositive.

The chain employs TRBV5-4 and TRBJ2-1; D remains unclear. V was pared by 8 bases and J by 6 bases, with 12 bases between. CDR3 length equals 12 residues. Germline CDR1 reads SGHNT; CDR2 reads YYREEE (reference sequence). CDR3 amino acids: CASLGQFNEQFF. For the CDR3, the DNA is TGTGCCAGTCTTGGGCAGTTCAATGAGCAGTTCTTC.

The V and J genes are TRBV2 and TRBJ2-3; 10 bases are shared with TRBD2. The germline CDR1 and CDR2 sequences are SNHLY and FYNNEI. After removal of 10 bases from V and 5 bases from J, the junction contained 9 bases not matched to a gene. This CDR3 has 14 residues. The CDR3 is CANLSGGTLDTQYF. The CDR3 bases are TGTGCCAACCTTAGCGGGGGGACCCTAGATACGCAGTATTTT.

The chain uses TRBV19 and TRBJ2-5, with TRBD2 identical over 10 bases. Germline CDR1 and CDR2: LNHDA and SQIVND (reference sequence). The V and J ends lost 1 base and 0 bases, in that order; junction bases with no gene match: 5. The CDR3 loop spans 17 amino acids. CDR3 nucleotide sequence: TGTGCCAGTAGTATAGCCAGCGGGGGGGTGTACCAAGAGACCCAGTACTTC. It translates to CASSIASGGVYQETQYF.

The sample holds one count of this clone. The chain employs TRBV7-9 and TRBJ2-3; a weak D match, TRBD2 (5 bases). Per the germline V gene, CDR1 is SEHNR and CDR2 is FQNEAQ (reference sequence). Trimming took off 2 bases at V and 1 base at J, with 10 bases between the two ends. The CDR3 is made up of 15 amino acids. CDR3 sequence reads: CASSLWPRGTDTQYF. CDR3 in DNA: TGTGCCAGCAGCTTATGGCCGAGGGGCACAGATACGCAGTATTTT.

The gene calls are TRBV28 and TRBJ2-7, with 8 bases fitting TRBD1. The germline gives CDR1 MDHEN, CDR2 SYDVKM. The CDR3 is made up of 14 amino acids. The V segment lost 7 bases and the J segment 3 bases; nucleotides outside the gene matches: 8. CDR3 DNA sequence: TGTGCCAGCAATCCACCGGGACAGGTCTACGAGCAGTACTTC. Translation gives CASNPPGQVYEQYF.

This chain connects TRBV5-5 to TRBJ1-6; a possible D gene is TRBD1 (5 bases). V dropped 4 bases and J dropped 3 bases, with 14 bases sitting between them. CDR3 length: 16 residues. Germline-derived CDR1 and CDR2 are SGHKS and YYEKEE (reference sequence). The CDR3 DNA reads as TGTGCCAGCAGCGCGAGGTGGGGGGACTATAATTCACCCCTCCACTTT. This codes for CASSARWGDYNSPLHF.

The chain has TRBV28 and TRBJ2-2; a possible D gene is TRBD1 (5 bases). This CDR3 has 15 amino acids. Germline V gene data show CDR1 as MDHEN and CDR2 as SYDVKM. V gave up 3 bases and J gave up 4 bases, with 12 bases separating them. The CDR3 sequence: CASSFRPTVTGELFF. The CDR3 nucleotides read TGTGCCAGCAGTTTCCGCCCGACAGTCACCGGGGAGCTGTTTTTT.

This sequence joins TRBV27 and TRBJ1-1; TRBD1 matches 7 bases. The ends lost 8 bases at V and 0 bases at J; junction bases unmatched: 9. The germline V gene encodes CDR1 MNHEY and CDR2 SMNVEV (reference sequence). The CDR3 loop spans 15 amino acids. Here the CDR3 DNA reads TGTGCCAGCTATGACGGGACAGCCCTGAACACTGAAGCTTTCTTT. Protein: CASYDGTALNTEAFF.

This clone has a single count. J is TRBJ2-2 and V is TRBV2; D remains ambiguous. Trimming removed 6 bases at V and 2 bases at J, with 7 bases between. Germline CDR1 SNHLY, CDR2 FYNNEI. This CDR3 comprises 13 residues. CDR3 nucleotides: TGTGCCAGCAGCCAGACAAACACCGGGGAGCTGTTTTTT. Amino acid sequence: CASSQTNTGELFF.

The chain is built from TRBV11-2 and TRBJ2-5; 8 nucleotides match TRBD2. The length of the CDR3 is 15 residues. V shed 2 bases, J shed 5 bases, and the junction held 7 bases outside the gene matches. Looked up from germline, CDR1 is SGHAT and CDR2 is FQNNGV. CDR3 residues: CASSLRAGGWETQYF. The CDR3 DNA sequence: TGTGCCAGCAGCTTACGGGCGGGGGGTTGGGAGACCCAGTACTTC.

V is TRBV30 and J is TRBJ1-3, with D hard to call. In germline, CDR1 is GTSNPN, CDR2 SVGIG (reference sequence). Trimming pared 0 bases from V and 1 base from J, leaving 7 bases between. CDR3 length equals 14 residues. CDR3 protein: CAWSVGRSGNTIYF. The CDR3 nucleotides are TGTGCCTGGAGTGTTGGTCGGTCTGGAAACACCATATATTTT.

The V gene is TRBV7-9, the J gene TRBJ1-5; 10 nucleotides match TRBD1. V gave up 5 bases and J gave up 7 bases; unmatched junction bases: 5. Germline V gene lookup returns CDR1 SEHNR and CDR2 FQNEAQ (reference sequence). The length of the CDR3 is 14 residues. CDR3 in amino acids: CASSRQGARQPQHF. CDR3 bases: TGTGCCAGCAGCCGACAGGGGGCGAGGCAGCCCCAGCATTTT.

This chain joins TRBV5-6 and TRBJ1-3; a weak D match, TRBD1 (5 bases). From germline, CDR1 is SGHDT and CDR2 YYEEEE. The CDR3 is made up of 14 amino acids. V lost 2 bases and J lost 4, with 10 bases in between. CDR3 nucleotides: TGTGCCAGCAGCTTCCAGGGTTCCGGAAACACCATATATTTT. Translating gives CASSFQGSGNTIYF.

The genes are TRBV7-6 and TRBJ2-2; TRBD2 is a possible D gene (6 bases). The germline V gene has CDR1 SGHVS and CDR2 FNYEAQ. V shed 6 bases and J shed 3 bases, with 11 bases lying between them. This CDR3 comprises 14 residues. The CDR3 coding sequence is TGTGCCAGCAGTGAGTGGGAGGACACCGGGGAGCTGTTTTTT. Translating gives CASSEWEDTGELFF.